The sample holds many counts of the clone carrying this T cell receptor beta chain. The antigen remains undetermined. This entry comes from a study of T-cell reconstitution after alpha-beta-depleted transplantation in children. General study results and limits: At one year after transplant, newly produced T cells mostly accounted for T-cell counts and diversity. Approximately two months post-transplant, alpha-beta T cells reportedly originated from several hundred expanded graft clones. Surviving recipient T cells and thymic progenitors underlay high day-60 TCRbeta diversity in some patients.

Unique molecular identifiers tagged the TCRbeta library. Via MiXCR, TCRdb re-called the PCR reads, giving one row per CDR3 protein. The sample contains about 300,000 distinct CDR3 sequences, over 9.5% of which appear only once. This TCR was recovered from a boy younger than two with acute myeloid leukemia, due to receive a stem cell transplant. The sample was PBMCs, taken before TCRalphabeta/CD19-depleted stem cell transplant.

CDR3 sequence: CSARSGTEETQYF. The CDR3 coding sequence is TGCAGTGCTAGATCGGGGACCGAAGAGACCCAGTACTTC. J is TRBJ2-5 and V is TRBV20-1; the D gene could be TRBD1 or TRBD2 (5 bases each). The CDR3 is 13 amino acids. Germline assignment: CDR1 DFQATT and CDR2 SNEGSKA (reference sequence). The ends were cut back, 2 bases at V and 3 bases at J, with 10 bases in the middle.